Each of the 29 T cell receptor beta chains below was sequenced from the same sample in a study of human versus mouse CDR3 diversity and MHC coevolution. Data came from immunoSEQ multiplex PCR; TCRdb stores just in-frame clones and leaves some out. Of fewer than 100,000 clones in the sample, around 95% were seen once. Sequencing was carried out using naive CD4+ T cells from blood. Subset meaning: CD45RO-negative CD62L-positive naive CD4 T cells. Receptors were obtained from a person between 25 and 70 years old in good health.

The chain employs TRBV10-3 and TRBJ1-1; 7 bases are shared with TRBD1. Germline assignment: CDR1 ENHRY and CDR2 SYGVKD. V dropped 7 bases and J dropped 1; count of bases not matched to a gene: 6. This CDR3 comprises 14 residues. For the CDR3, the DNA is TGTGCCATCACTCCGACAGGGCCGAACACTGAAGCTTTCTTT. It is translated as CAITPTGPNTEAFF.

The chain joins TRBV5-4 to TRBJ1-2; tentative D call: TRBD1 (5 bases). The CDR3 covers 15 residues. The V end was cut by 7 bases, the J end by 3 bases, with 19 bases between. From germline, CDR1 is SGHNT and CDR2 YYREEE (reference sequence). The CDR3 DNA follows: TGTGCCAGCGGGAGGGGTCAGCAGGGTCACTATGGCTACACCTTC. Translating it yields CASGRGQQGHYGYTF.

This chain uses TRBV6-5 with TRBJ1-2; the D is unclear. The CDR3 extends over 14 amino acids. Per the germline V gene, CDR1 is MNHEY and CDR2 is SVGAGI. V lost 0 bases to trimming and J lost 6 bases, with 11 bases between them. CDR3 nucleotide sequence: TGTGCCAGCAGTTACTCTCTAGGCTCGGATGGCTACACCTTC. It is translated as CASSYSLGSDGYTF.

J is TRBJ2-1 and V is TRBV11-2; tentatively, D is TRBD2 (6 bases). V was clipped by 1 base and J by 9 bases, with 16 bases between them. The CDR3 consists of 15 residues. CDR1 SGHAT and CDR2 FQNNGV come from the germline V gene. CDR3 in amino acids: CASSLGGTSGSEQFF. The CDR3 DNA reads as TGTGCCAGCAGCTTAGGAGGCACCTCCGGGAGTGAGCAGTTCTTC.

The chain carries TRBV7-2 and TRBJ2-7, with D possibly TRBD2 on 6 matching bases. V dropped 5 bases and J dropped 1 base, with 21 bases sitting between them. This CDR3 region has 17 residues. Germline loops: CDR1 SGHTA, CDR2 FQGNSA. For the CDR3, the DNA is TGTGCCAGCAGCAGACCTATGAGCGGGCATACTTCCTACGAGCAGTACTTC. This codes for CASSRPMSGHTSYEQYF.

This sequence joins TRBV6-5 and TRBJ1-5, with no clear D. The germline CDR1 and CDR2 sequences are MNHEY and SVGAGI. V lost 6 bases and J 0 bases, leaving 12 bases between the germline ends. The length of the CDR3 is 15 residues. CDR3 residues: CASRPTAYSNQPQHF. CDR3 nucleotides: TGTGCCAGCAGGCCAACAGCTTATAGCAATCAGCCCCAGCATTTT.

The rearrangement links TRBV9 to TRBJ2-4, with 9 bases fitting TRBD1. Trimming cost V 3 bases and J 1 base; bases outside gene matches: 11. This CDR3 has 18 amino acids. From germline, CDR1 is SGDLS and CDR2 YYNGEE. This chain's CDR3 is CASSGGQGGVSAKNIQYF. In nucleotides, the CDR3 is TGTGCCAGCAGCGGGGGACAGGGAGGTGTTTCGGCCAAAAACATTCAGTACTTC.

The genes are TRBV30 and TRBJ1-3; no clear D gene. The germline gives CDR1 GTSNPN, CDR2 SVGIG (reference sequence). Trimming left V 8 bases short and J 1 base short, with 9 bases between. The CDR3 consists of 12 residues. DNA for the CDR3: TGTGCCCGTCGGGATTCTGGAAACACCATATATTTT. Translated: CARRDSGNTIYF.

The rearrangement links TRBV4-3 to TRBJ1-1; 7 nucleotides align to TRBD1. Germline CDR1 is LGHNA and CDR2 is YSLEER. The V gene end was trimmed by 2 bases and the J gene end by 7 bases; junction bases not matched to a gene: 10. The CDR3 contains 15 residues. The DNA for the CDR3 is TGCGCCAGCAGCCAAACCTCAGGGGGTGGTATTGAAGCTTTCTTT. Its translation: CASSQTSGGGIEAFF.

This clone was counted only a few times. This chain joins TRBV6-6 and TRBJ1-4, with TRBD1 matching 7 bases. Germline trimming cut 4 bases from V and 5 bases from J; bases unmatched to any gene: 4. CDR1 and CDR2 from the germline V gene are MNHNY and SVGAGI (reference sequence). CDR3 length: 14 residues. CDR3 region: CASSSGQSNEKLFF. The CDR3 nucleotides read TGTGCCAGCAGTTCGGGACAGTCAAATGAAAAACTGTTTTTT.

The rearrangement joins TRBV30 to TRBJ2-5; a possible D gene is TRBD2 (5 bases). This CDR3 region has 13 residues. Trimming pared 7 bases from V and 7 bases from J, leaving 19 bases between. CDR1 is GTSNPN, CDR2 SVGIG, per germline (reference sequence). The CDR3 DNA follows: TGTGCCTCAAGCGAGGGTCCCGTTGGGACCCAGTACTTC. Amino acids: CASSEGPVGTQYF.

The chain joins TRBV7-9 to TRBJ1-1, with D possibly matching TRBD1 (5 bases). CDR3 length: 14 residues. Trimming shortened V by 6 bases and J by 3 bases, and 14 bases separated the two germline ends. The V gene's germline CDR1 is SEHNR and CDR2 FQNEAQ (reference sequence). DNA for the CDR3: TGTGCCAGCAGAGACACCTCAGGGTACACTGAAGCTTTCTTT. Translating gives CASRDTSGYTEAFF.

This clone has only one observation. This chain joins TRBV18 and TRBJ1-2; D might be TRBD1 (6 bases). This CDR3 has 15 amino acids. Between the trimmed V and J ends, which lost 1 base and 6 bases, there was a span of 15 bases. Germline V lookup: CDR1 KGHSH, CDR2 LQKENI. The CDR3 coding sequence is TGTGCCAGCTCACCACGCGCGGGGGGCGCGGATGGCTACACCTTC. Translation: CASSPRAGGADGYTF.

The gene calls are TRBV27 and TRBJ1-2; no definite D call. Trimming took off 4 bases at V and 2 bases at J, with 5 bases between the two ends. This CDR3 is built from 12 residues. Germline CDR1 is MNHEY and CDR2 is SMNVEV (reference sequence). CDR3 nucleotides: TGTGCCAGCAGTTCTCGGAACTATGGCTACACCTTC. Translating gives CASSSRNYGYTF.

The chain is built from TRBV6-1 and TRBJ2-2, with D maybe TRBD2 (6 bases). This CDR3 region has 15 residues. V was trimmed by 7 bases and J by 3 bases, leaving 15 bases between them. CDR1 and CDR2 (germline): MNHNS, SASEGT. The CDR3 DNA reads TGTGCCAGCACATCGTTCTGGGGGGACACCGGGGAGCTGTTTTTT. Translated: CASTSFWGDTGELFF.

The J gene is TRBJ1-5, the V gene TRBV4-2, with D possibly TRBD1 on 6 matching bases. Germline CDR1 and CDR2: LGHNA and YNFKEQ. Deletions cut 0 bases from V and 1 base from J, with 7 bases between. The CDR3 length is 15 residues. CDR3 DNA sequence: TGTGCCAGCAGCCAAGATCAGGGGAGCAATCAGCCCCAGCATTTT. Protein: CASSQDQGSNQPQHF.

The J gene is TRBJ1-2, the V gene TRBV30; 8 bases match TRBD1. The CDR3 is made up of 13 amino acids. Germline-derived CDR1 and CDR2 are GTSNPN and SVGIG (reference sequence). Trimming at V came to 5 bases and at J to 8 bases, leaving 10 bases not matched to a gene. CDR3 amino acids: CAWPQTGGGGYTF. The CDR3 DNA reads as TGTGCCTGGCCACAAACAGGGGGGGGAGGCTACACCTTC.

The V and J genes are TRBV7-3 and TRBJ2-1; 8 positions match TRBD1. The J segment lost 6 bases and the V segment lost 5 bases, leaving 12 bases of the junction unmatched. Germline-derived CDR1 and CDR2 are SGHTA and FQGTGA. The CDR3 length is 16 residues. The CDR3 sequence is CASSLGTGYTGNEQFF. CDR3 DNA: TGTGCCAGCAGCCTCGGGACAGGTTACACGGGCAATGAGCAGTTCTTC. Filled out from reference TRBV7-3 and TRBJ2-1, the complete variable domain reads GAGVSQTPSNKVTEKGKYVELRCDPISGHTALYWYRQSLGQGPEFLIYFQGTGAADDSGLPNDRFFAVRPEGSVSTLKIQRTERGDSAVYLCASSLGTGYTGNEQFFGPGTRLTVL.

The chain employs TRBV6-5 and TRBJ2-5; TRBD1 might be the D (6 bases). The J call is uncertain, as TRBJ2-7 better fits the DNA end. The CDR3 extends over 16 amino acids. Per germline, CDR1 MNHEY and CDR2 SVGAGI. CDR3 loop: CASSFIPGQTPYEQYF. DNA of the CDR3: TGTGCCAGCAGTTTTATCCCGGGACAAACCCCCTACGAGCAGTACTTC.

V and J are TRBV10-3 and TRBJ1-6; D possibly corresponds to TRBD1 (6 bases). Trimming stripped 6 bases from V and 10 bases from J, with 16 bases between. CDR3 length: 14 amino acids. From germline, CDR1 is ENHRY and CDR2 SYGVKD. CDR3 coding DNA: TGTGCCATCAGAAACAGGGAAGGGGAATCACCCCTCCACTTT. Translation gives CAIRNREGESPLHF.

The rearrangement uses TRBV7-2 and TRBJ2-3; TRBD1 is a possible D gene (6 bases). Germline V gene data show CDR1 as SGHTA and CDR2 as FQGNSA. With 4 bases removed from V and 4 bases from J, the gap between germline ends came to 12 bases. The CDR3 has 14 residues. CDR3 bases: TGTGCCAGCAGCTCTGCAACAGGGTCAGATACGCAGTATTTT. It encodes CASSSATGSDTQYF.

The chain recombines TRBV27 with TRBJ1-2; 8 bases match TRBD1. The CDR3 spans 13 residues. V was clipped by 6 bases and J by 3 bases; unmatched bases: 3. CDR1 is MNHEY and CDR2 is SMNVEV in the germline V gene (reference sequence). CDR3 in DNA: TGTGCCAGCAGACTGACAGGGGACTATGGCTACACCTTC. Its translation: CASRLTGDYGYTF.

V usage is TRBV7-3 and J usage is TRBJ1-2; TRBD1 matches at 7 bases. The CDR3 extends over 15 amino acids. With V trimmed by 4 bases and J by 4 bases, 9 bases remained unmatched. Germline CDR1 SGHTA, CDR2 FQGTGA. DNA of the CDR3: TGTGCCAGCAGCTCGGACAGGCCCCAGTTCTATGGCTACACCTTC. This translates into CASSSDRPQFYGYTF.

The chain has TRBV19 and TRBJ2-5, with 8 bases identical to TRBD1. Matching the DNA end better, TRBJ2-7 makes the J call doubtful. The CDR3 extends over 15 amino acids. CDR1 and CDR2 from the germline V gene are LNHDA and SQIVND (reference sequence). The CDR3 DNA follows: TGTGCCAGTAGTATCCGGACAGGGAGCTCCTACGAGCAGTACTTC. Protein sequence: CASSIRTGSSYEQYF.

V and J are TRBV30 and TRBJ1-2; D remains unclear. Trimming left V 5 bases short and J 4 bases short, with 11 bases between. Germline CDR1 reads GTSNPN; CDR2 reads SVGIG (reference sequence). The CDR3 runs to 12 residues. The DNA for the CDR3 is TGTGCCTGGGGGCCCGAGAGCTATGGCTACACCTTC. Residues: CAWGPESYGYTF.

As regards this clone: One end of the junction does not line up with germline, which may come from a read error. V usage is TRBV27 and J usage is TRBJ2-1; no firm D call. Germline CDR1 is MNHEY and CDR2 is SMNVEV (reference sequence). This CDR3 region has 11 residues. CDR3 sequence reads: CASSLSNSIVF. In DNA form, the CDR3 reads TGTGCCAGCAGTTTATCGAATAGTATAGTCTTC.

The V gene is TRBV5-5, the J gene TRBJ2-5, with D hard to call. The closer fit of TRBJ2-7 to the DNA end suggests the J call may be wrong. The CDR3 covers 15 residues. Germline loops: CDR1 SGHKS, CDR2 YYEKEE (reference sequence). CDR3 nucleotides: TGTGCCAGCAGCTTGCAAGCTGAGAGCTCCTACGAGCAGTACTTC. Translated, it gives CASSLQAESSYEQYF.

The chain couples TRBV2 to TRBJ1-4, with D maybe TRBD1 (5 bases). The CDR3 runs to 16 residues. V was trimmed by 4 bases and J by 2 bases, leaving 14 bases between them. The germline V gene has CDR1 SNHLY and CDR2 FYNNEI. CDR3: CASSVLKGMTNEKLFF. As DNA, the CDR3 is TGTGCCAGCAGTGTTCTTAAGGGGATGACTAATGAAAAACTGTTTTTT.

The chain has TRBV18 and TRBJ2-3; TRBD2 might be the D (5 bases). Trimming took off 8 bases at V and 0 bases at J, with 12 bases between the two ends. The CDR3 contains 14 residues. The germline V gene has CDR1 KGHSH and CDR2 LQKENI. The CDR3 region is CASREGLSTDTQYF. The CDR3 coding sequence is TGTGCCAGCCGGGAAGGGCTTAGCACAGATACGCAGTATTTT.